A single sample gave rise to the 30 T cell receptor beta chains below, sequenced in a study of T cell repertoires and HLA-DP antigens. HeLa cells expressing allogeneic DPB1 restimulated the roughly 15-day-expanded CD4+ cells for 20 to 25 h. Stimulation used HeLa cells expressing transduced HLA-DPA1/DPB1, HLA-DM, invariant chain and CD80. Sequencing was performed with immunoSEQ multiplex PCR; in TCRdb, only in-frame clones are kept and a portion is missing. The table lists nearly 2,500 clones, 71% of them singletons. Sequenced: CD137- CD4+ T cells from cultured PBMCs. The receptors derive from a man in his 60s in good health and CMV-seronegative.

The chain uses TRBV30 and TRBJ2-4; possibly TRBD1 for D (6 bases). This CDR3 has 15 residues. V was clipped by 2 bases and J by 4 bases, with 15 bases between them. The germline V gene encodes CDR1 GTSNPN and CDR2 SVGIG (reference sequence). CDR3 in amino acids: CAWSKGPRGKNIQYF. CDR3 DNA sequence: TGTGCCTGGAGTAAGGGGCCGAGGGGGAAAAACATTCAGTACTTC.

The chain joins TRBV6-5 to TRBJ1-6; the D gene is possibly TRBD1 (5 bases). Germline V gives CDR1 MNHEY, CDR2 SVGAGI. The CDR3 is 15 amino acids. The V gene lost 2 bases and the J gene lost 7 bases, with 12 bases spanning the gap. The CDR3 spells CASSYDRWGNSPLHF. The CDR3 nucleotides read TGTGCCAGCAGTTACGACCGATGGGGGAATTCACCCCTCCACTTT.

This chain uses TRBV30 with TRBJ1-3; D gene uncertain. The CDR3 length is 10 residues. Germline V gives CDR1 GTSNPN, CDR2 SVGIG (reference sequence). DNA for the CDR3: TGTGCTTCCGGTAGGAGCACCATATATTTT. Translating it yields CASGRSTIYF.

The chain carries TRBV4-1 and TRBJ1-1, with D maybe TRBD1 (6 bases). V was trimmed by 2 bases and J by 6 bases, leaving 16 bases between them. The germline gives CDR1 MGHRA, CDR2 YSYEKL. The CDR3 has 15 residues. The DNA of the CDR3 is TGCGCCAGCAGCCAAATGCGGCAGGGGAAGGCTGAAGCTTTCTTT. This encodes CASSQMRQGKAEAFF.

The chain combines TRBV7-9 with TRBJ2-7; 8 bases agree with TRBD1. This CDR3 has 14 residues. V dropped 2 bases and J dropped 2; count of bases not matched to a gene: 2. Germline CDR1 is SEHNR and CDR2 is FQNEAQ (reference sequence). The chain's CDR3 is CASSLLGQAYEQYF. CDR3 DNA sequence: TGTGCCAGCAGCTTATTGGGACAGGCCTACGAGCAGTACTTC.

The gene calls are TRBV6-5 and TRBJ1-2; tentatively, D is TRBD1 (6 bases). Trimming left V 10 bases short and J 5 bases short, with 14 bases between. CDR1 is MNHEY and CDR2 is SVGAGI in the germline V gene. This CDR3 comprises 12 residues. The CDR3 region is CAIRGAGYGYTF. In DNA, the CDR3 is TGTGCCATACGGGGGGCAGGGTATGGCTACACCTTC.

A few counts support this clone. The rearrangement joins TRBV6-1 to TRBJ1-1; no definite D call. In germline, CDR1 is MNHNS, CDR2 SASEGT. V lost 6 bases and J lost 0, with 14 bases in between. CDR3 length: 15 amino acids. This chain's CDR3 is CASRREQNLNTEAFF. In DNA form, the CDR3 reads TGTGCCAGCAGACGAGAACAGAATTTGAACACTGAAGCTTTCTTT.

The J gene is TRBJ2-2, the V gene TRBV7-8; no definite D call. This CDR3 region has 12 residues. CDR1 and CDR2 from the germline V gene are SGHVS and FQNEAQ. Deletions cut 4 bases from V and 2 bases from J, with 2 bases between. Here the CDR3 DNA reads TGTGCCAGCAGCTCAAACACCGGGGAGCTGTTTTTT. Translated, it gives CASSSNTGELFF.

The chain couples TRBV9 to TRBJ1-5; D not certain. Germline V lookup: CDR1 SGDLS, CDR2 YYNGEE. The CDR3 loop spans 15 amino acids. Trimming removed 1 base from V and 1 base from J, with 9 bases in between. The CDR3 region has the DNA TGTGCCAGCAGCGTAAACCCCGTCAGCAATCAGCCCCAGCATTTT. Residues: CASSVNPVSNQPQHF. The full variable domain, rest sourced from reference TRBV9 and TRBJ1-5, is DSGVTQTPKHLITATGQRVTLRCSPRSGDLSVYWYQQSLDQGLQFLIQYYNGEERAKGNILERFSAQQFPDLHSELNLSSLELGDSALYFCASSVNPVSNQPQHFGDGTRLSIL.

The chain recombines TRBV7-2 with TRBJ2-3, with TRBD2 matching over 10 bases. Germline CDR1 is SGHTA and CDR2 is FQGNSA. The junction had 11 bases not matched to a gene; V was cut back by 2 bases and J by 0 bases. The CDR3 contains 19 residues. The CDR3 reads CASSLRPSGGTTSTDTQYF. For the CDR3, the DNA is TGTGCCAGCAGCTTAAGGCCTAGCGGGGGAACCACTAGCACAGATACGCAGTATTTT.

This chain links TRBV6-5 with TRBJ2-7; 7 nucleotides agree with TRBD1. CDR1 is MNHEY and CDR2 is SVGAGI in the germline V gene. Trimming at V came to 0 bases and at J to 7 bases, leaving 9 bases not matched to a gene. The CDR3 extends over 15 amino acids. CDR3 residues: CASSYSRGQVWEQYF. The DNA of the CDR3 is TGTGCCAGCAGTTACTCTCGCGGACAGGTTTGGGAGCAGTACTTC.

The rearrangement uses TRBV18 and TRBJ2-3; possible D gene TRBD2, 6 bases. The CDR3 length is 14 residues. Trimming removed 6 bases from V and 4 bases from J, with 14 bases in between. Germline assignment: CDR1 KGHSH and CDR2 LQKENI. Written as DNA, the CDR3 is TGTGCCAGCTCCCAAGGACTAAACCCAGATACGCAGTATTTT. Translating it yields CASSQGLNPDTQYF.

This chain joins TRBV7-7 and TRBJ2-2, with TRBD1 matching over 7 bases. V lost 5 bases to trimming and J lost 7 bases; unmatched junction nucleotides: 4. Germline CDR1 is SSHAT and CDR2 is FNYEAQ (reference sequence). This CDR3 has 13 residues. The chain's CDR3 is CASSQGQFGELFF. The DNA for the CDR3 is TGTGCCAGCAGCCAGGGACAGTTCGGGGAGCTGTTTTTT.

CDR3 protein: CASSYEGPNTGELFF. The CDR3 DNA follows: TGTGCCAGCAGTTACGAGGGGCCGAACACCGGGGAGCTGTTTTTT. This chain joins TRBV6-5 and TRBJ2-2; D tentatively reads TRBD1 or TRBD2 (5 bases each). V was pared by 2 bases and J by 0 bases, with 7 bases between. The CDR3 contains 15 residues. Per germline, CDR1 MNHEY and CDR2 SVGAGI.

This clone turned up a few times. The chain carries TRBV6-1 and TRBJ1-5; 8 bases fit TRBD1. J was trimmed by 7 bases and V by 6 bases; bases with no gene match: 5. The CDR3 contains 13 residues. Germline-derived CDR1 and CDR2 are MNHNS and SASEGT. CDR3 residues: CASRQGVKQPQHF. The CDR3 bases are TGTGCCAGCAGACAGGGGGTGAAGCAGCCCCAGCATTTT.

CDR3 in amino acids: CASSRDRVADTQYF. CDR3 sequence (DNA): TGTGCCTCCTCCCGGGACAGGGTTGCAGATACGCAGTATTTT. The J gene is TRBJ2-3, the V gene TRBV27, with 9 bases identical to TRBD1. Unmatched junction bases numbered 10, after V lost 11 bases and J lost 4 bases. The CDR3 consists of 14 residues. In germline, CDR1 is MNHEY, CDR2 SMNVEV (reference sequence).

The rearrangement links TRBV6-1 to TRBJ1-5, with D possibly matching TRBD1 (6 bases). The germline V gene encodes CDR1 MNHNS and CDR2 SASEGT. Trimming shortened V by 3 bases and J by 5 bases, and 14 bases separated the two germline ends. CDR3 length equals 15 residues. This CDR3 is CASSDRTAFHQPQHF. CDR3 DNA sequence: TGTGCCAGCAGTGACCGGACAGCCTTCCATCAGCCCCAGCATTTT.

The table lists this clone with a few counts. This CDR3 is CASSLAGSTDTQYF. The CDR3 DNA sequence: TGTGCCAGCAGCTTGGCCGGCAGCACAGATACGCAGTATTTT. The rearrangement joins TRBV5-8 to TRBJ2-3; D not certain. Germline-derived CDR1 and CDR2 are SGHTS and YDEGEE. The CDR3 length is 14 residues. Trimming shortened V by 0 bases and J by 0 bases, and 5 bases separated the two germline ends.

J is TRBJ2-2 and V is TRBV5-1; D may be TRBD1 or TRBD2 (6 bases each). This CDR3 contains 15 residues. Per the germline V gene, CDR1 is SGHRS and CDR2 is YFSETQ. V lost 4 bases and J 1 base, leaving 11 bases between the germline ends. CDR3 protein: CASSGGGLNTGELFF. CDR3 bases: TGCGCCAGCAGCGGAGGGGGATTGAACACCGGGGAGCTGTTTTTT. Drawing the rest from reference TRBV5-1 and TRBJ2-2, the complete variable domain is KAGVTQTPRYLIKTRGQQVTLSCSPISGHRSVSWYQQTPGQGLQFLFEYFSETQRNKGNFPGRFSGRQFSNSRSEMNVSTLELGDSALYLCASSGGGLNTGELFFGEGSRLTVL.

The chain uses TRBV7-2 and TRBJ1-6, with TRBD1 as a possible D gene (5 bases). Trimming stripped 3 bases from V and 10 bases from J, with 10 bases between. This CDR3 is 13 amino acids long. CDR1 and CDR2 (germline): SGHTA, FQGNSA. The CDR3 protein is CASSFQGGSPLHF. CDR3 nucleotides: TGTGCCAGCAGCTTCCAGGGAGGCTCACCCCTCCACTTT.

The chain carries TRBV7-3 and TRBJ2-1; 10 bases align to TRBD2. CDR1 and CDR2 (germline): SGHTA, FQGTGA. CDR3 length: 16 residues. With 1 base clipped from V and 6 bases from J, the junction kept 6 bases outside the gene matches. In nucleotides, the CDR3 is TGTGCCAGCAGCTTAAGAGGGACTAGCGCGACCAATGAGCAGTTCTTC. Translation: CASSLRGTSATNEQFF.

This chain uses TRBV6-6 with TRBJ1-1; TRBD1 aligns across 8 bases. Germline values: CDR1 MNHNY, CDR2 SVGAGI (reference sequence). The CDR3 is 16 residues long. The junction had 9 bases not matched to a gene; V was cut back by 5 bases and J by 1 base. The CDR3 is CASSGSWQGANTEAFF. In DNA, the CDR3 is TGTGCCAGCAGTGGAAGCTGGCAGGGGGCGAACACTGAAGCTTTCTTT.

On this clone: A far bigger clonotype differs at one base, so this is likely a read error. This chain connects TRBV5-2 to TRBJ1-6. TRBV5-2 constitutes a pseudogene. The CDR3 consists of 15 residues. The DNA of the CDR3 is TGTGCCAGCAGCCGGGGGCGCGACTATAATTCACCCCTCCACTTT. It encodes CASSRGRDYNSPLHF.

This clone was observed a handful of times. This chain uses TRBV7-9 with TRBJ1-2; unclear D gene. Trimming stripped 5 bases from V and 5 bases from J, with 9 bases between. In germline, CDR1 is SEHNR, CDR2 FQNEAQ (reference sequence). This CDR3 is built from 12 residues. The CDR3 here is CASSPGVYGYTF. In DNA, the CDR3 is TGTGCCAGCAGCCCGGGTGTTTATGGCTACACCTTC. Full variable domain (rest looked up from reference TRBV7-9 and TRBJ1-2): DTGVSQNPRHKITKRGQNVTFRCDPISEHNRLYWYRQTLGQGPEFLTYFQNEAQLEKSRLLSDRFSAERPKGSFSTLEIQRTEQGDSAMYLCASSPGVYGYTFGSGTRLTVV.

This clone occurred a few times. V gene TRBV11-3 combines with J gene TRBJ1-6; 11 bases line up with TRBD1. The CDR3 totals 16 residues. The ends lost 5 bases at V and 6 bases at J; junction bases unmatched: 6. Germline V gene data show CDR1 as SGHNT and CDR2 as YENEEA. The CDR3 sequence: CASSAWDRGFNSPLHF. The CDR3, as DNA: TGTGCCAGCAGCGCCTGGGACAGGGGGTTTAATTCACCCCTCCACTTT.

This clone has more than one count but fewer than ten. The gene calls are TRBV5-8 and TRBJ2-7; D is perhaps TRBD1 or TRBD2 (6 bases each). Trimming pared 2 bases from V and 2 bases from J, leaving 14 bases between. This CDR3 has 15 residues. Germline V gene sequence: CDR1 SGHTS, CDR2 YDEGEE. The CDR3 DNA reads TGTGCCAGCAGCTTTGGCGGAGGGGGGACCTACGAGCAGTACTTC. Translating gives CASSFGGGGTYEQYF.

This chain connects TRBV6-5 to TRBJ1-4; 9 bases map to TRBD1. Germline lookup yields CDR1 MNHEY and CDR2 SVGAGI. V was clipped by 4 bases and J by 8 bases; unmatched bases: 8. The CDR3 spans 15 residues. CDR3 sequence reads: CASSSHRGQGEKLFF. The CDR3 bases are TGTGCCAGCAGTTCACACAGGGGGCAAGGAGAAAAACTGTTTTTT.

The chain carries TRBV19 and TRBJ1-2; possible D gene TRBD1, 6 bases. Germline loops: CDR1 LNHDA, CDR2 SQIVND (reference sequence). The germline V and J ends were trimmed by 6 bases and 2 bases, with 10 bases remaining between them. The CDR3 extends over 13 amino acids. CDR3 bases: TGTGCCAGTAGCGTCCAGGGGAACTATGGCTACACCTTC. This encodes CASSVQGNYGYTF.

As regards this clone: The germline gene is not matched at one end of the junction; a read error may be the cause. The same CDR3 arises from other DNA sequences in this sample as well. CDR3: CASSRGRDYNSPLHF. In DNA form, the CDR3 reads TGCGCCAGCAGCCGGGGGCGCGACTATAATTCACCCCTCCACTTT. The chain is built from TRBV5-4 and TRBJ1-6, with TRBD1 as a possible D gene (6 bases). Germline V gene lookup returns CDR1 SGHNT and CDR2 YYREEE (reference sequence). This CDR3 comprises 15 residues. Full variable domain (rest looked up from reference TRBV5-4 and TRBJ1-6): ETGVTQSPTHLIKTRGQQVTLRCSSQSGHNTVSWYQQALGQGPQFIFQYYREEENGRGNFPPRFSGLQFPNYSSELNVNALELDDSALYLCASSRGRDYNSPLHFGNGTRLTVT.

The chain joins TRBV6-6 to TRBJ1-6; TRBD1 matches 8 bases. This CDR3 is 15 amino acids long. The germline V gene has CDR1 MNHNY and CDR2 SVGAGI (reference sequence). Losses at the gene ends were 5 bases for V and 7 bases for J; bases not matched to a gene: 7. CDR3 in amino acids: CASSPGQGPNSPLHF. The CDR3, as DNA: TGTGCCAGCAGTCCCGGACAGGGTCCCAATTCACCCCTCCACTTT.